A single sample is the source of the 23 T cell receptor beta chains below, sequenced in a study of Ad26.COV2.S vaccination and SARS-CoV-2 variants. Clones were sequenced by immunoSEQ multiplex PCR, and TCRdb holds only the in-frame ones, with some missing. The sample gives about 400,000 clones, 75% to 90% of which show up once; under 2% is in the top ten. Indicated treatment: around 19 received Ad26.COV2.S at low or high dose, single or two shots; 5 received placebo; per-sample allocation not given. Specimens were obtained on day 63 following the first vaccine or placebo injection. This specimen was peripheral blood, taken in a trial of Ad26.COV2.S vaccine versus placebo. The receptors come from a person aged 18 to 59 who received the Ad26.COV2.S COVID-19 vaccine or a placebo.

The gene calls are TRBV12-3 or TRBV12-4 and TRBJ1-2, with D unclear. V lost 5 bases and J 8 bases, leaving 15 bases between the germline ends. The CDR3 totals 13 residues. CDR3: CASSPSARLGYTF. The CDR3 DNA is TGTGCCAGCAGTCCGTCCGCACGCTTGGGCTACACCTTC.

In DNA, the CDR3 is TGTGCCAGCAGCGCGGGGACAGGAGCCTACGAGCAGTACTTC. It yields the protein CASSAGTGAYEQYF. The chain is built from TRBV5-5 and TRBJ2-7; 8 bases map to TRBD1. Germline V gene lookup returns CDR1 SGHKS and CDR2 YYEKEE (reference sequence). V was pared by 4 bases and J by 2 bases, with 5 bases of the junction left unmatched. CDR3 size: 14 residues. The full variable domain, its missing parts supplied by reference TRBV5-5 and TRBJ2-7, is DAGVTQSPTHLIKTRGQQVTLRCSPISGHKSVSWYQQVLGQGPQFIFQYYEKEERGRGNFPDRFSARQFPNYSSELNVNALLLGDSALYLCASSAGTGAYEQYFGPGTRLTVT.

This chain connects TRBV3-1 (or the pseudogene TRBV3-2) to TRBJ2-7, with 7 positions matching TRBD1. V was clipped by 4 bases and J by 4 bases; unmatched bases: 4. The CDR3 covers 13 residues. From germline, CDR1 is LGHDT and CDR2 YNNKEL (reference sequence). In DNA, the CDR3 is TGTGCCAGCAGCCTACAGGGGTCGTACGAGCAGTACTTC. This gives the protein CASSLQGSYEQYF.

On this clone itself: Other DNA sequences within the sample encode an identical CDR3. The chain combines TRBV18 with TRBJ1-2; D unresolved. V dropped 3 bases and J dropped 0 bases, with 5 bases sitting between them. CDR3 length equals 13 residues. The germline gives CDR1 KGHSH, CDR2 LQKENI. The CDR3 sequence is CASSPNSNYGYTF. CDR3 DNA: TGTGCCAGCTCACCTAACTCTAACTATGGCTACACCTTC.

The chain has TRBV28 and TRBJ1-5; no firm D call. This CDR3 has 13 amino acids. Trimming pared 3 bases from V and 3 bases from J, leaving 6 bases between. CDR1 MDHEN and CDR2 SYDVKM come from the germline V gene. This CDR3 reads CASSLPNNQPQHF. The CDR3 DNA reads TGTGCCAGCAGTTTGCCCAACAATCAGCCCCAGCATTTT. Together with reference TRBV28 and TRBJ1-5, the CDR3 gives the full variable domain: DVKVTQSSRYLVKRTGEKVFLECVQDMDHENMFWYRQDPGLGLRLIYFSYDVKMKEKGDIPEGYSVSREKKERFSLILESASTNQTSMYLCASSLPNNQPQHFGDGTRLSIL.

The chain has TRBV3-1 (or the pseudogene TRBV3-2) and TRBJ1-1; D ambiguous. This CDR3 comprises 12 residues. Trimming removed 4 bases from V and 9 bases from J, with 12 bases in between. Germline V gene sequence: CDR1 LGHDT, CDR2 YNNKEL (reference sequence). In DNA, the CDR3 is TGTGCCAGCAGCCCGACCAGAGAGCAAGCTTTCTTT. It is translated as CASSPTREQAFF.

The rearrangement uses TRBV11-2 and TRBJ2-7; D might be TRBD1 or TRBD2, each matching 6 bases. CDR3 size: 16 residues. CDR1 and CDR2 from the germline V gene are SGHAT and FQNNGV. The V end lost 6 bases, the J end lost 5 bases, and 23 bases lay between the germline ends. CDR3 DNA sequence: TGTGCCAGCAGTTATACAGCTGGGGGCGGGACCAACGAGCAGTACTTC. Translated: CASSYTAGGGTNEQYF.

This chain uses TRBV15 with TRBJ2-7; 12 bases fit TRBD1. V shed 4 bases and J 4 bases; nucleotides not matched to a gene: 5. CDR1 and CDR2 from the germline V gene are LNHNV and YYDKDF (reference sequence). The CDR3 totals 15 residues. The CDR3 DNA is TGTGCCACCAGCAAAGCGGGACAGGGGGCATACGAGCAGTACTTC. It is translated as CATSKAGQGAYEQYF.

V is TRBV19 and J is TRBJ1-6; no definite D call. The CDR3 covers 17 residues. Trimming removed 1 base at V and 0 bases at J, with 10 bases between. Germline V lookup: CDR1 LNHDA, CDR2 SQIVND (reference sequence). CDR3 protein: CASSIVGLSSYNSPLHF. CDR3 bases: TGTGCCAGTAGTATAGTAGGTCTAAGCTCCTATAATTCACCCCTCCACTTT.

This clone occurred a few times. CDR3 sequence: CASTGALAKNIQYF. Here the CDR3 DNA reads TGTGCCAGCACCGGGGCGTTAGCCAAAAACATTCAGTACTTC. The chain recombines TRBV28 with TRBJ2-4, with D perhaps matching TRBD1 or TRBD2 (5 bases each). CDR1 is MDHEN and CDR2 is SYDVKM in the germline V gene. The CDR3 loop spans 14 amino acids. The V and J ends lost 7 bases and 0 bases respectively, with 10 bases between them.

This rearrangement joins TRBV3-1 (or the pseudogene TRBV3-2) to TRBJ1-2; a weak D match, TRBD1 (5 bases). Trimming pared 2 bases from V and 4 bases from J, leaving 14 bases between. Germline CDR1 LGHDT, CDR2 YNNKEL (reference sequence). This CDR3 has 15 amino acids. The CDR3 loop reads CASSQTGTASYGYTF. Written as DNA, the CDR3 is TGTGCCAGCAGCCAAACCGGGACGGCCTCCTATGGCTACACCTTC.

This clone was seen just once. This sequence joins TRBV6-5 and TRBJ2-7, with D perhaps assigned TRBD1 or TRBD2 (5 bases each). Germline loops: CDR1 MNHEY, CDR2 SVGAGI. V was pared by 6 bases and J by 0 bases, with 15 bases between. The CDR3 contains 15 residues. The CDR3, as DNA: TGTGCCAGCAGCGATTTCTGGGGGAGCTCCTACGAGCAGTACTTC. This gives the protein CASSDFWGSSYEQYF.

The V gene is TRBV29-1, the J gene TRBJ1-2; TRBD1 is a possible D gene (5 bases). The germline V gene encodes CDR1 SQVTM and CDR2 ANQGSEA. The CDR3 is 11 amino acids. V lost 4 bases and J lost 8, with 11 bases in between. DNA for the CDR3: TGCAGCGTTGTAGGGGCGGAGGGCTACACCTTC. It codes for CSVVGAEGYTF.

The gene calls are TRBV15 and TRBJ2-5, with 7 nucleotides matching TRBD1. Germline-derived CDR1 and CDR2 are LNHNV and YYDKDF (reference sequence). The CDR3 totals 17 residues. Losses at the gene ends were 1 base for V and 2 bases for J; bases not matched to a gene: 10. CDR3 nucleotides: TGTGCCACCAGCAGAGGAGGGGGCACGGGGTCTCAAGAGACCCAGTACTTC. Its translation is CATSRGGGTGSQETQYF.

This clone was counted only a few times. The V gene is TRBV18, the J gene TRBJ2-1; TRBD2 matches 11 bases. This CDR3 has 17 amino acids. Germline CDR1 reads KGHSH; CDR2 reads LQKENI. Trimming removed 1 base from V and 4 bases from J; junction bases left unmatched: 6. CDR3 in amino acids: CASSPRAASGRYNEQFF. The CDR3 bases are TGTGCCAGCTCACCACGAGCGGCTAGCGGGAGGTACAATGAGCAGTTCTTC.

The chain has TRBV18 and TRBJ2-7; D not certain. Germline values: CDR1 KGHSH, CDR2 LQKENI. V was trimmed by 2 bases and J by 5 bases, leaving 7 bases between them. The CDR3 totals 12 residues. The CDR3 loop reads CASSPNRDEQYF. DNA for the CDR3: TGTGCCAGCTCACCAAACAGAGACGAGCAGTACTTC.

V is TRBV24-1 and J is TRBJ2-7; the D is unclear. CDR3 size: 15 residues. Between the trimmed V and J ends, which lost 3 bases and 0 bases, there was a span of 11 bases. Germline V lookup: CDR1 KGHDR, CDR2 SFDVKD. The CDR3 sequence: CATSDRKQYSYEQYF. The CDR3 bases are TGTGCCACCAGTGATCGGAAGCAGTACTCCTACGAGCAGTACTTC.

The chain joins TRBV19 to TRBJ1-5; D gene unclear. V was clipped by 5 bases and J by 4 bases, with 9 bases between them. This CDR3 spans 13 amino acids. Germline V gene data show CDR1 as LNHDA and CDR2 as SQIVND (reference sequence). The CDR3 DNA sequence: TGTGCCAGTAGTCCGGACTGGAATCAGCCCCAGCATTTT. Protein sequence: CASSPDWNQPQHF.

CDR3 sequence reads: CASSPPNAGRQETQYF. CDR3 bases: TGTGCCAGCTCACCACCGAACGCAGGGCGGCAGGAGACCCAGTACTTC. The chain recombines TRBV18 with TRBJ2-5; D is perhaps TRBD1 (5 bases). The CDR3 contains 16 residues. V was cut by 0 bases and J by 5 bases, with 16 bases left in between. Per germline, CDR1 KGHSH and CDR2 LQKENI.

The CDR3 coding sequence is TGTGCCACCGGGGGGACTAGCGGGAATCTGGTTACCGGGGAGCTGTTTTTT. Encoded protein: CATGGTSGNLVTGELFF. The genes are TRBV24-1 and TRBJ2-2, with 13 bases identical to TRBD2. V trimming: 9 bases; J trimming: 5 bases; junction bases outside the gene matches: 11. The CDR3 extends over 17 amino acids. CDR1 and CDR2 (germline): KGHDR, SFDVKD.

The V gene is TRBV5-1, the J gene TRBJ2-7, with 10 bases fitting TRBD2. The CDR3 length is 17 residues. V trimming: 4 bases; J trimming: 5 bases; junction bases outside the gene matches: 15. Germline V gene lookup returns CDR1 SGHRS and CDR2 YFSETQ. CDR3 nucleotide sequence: TGCGCCAGCAGCCTTGGCCCAACCTCTAGCGGGAGCAACGAGCAGTACTTC. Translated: CASSLGPTSSGSNEQYF.

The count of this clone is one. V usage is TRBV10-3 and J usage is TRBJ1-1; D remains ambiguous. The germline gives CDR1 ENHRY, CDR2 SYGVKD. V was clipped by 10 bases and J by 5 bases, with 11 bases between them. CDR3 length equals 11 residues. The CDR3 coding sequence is TGTGCCACCACCCTAGGTACTGAAGCTTTCTTT. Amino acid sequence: CATTLGTEAFF.

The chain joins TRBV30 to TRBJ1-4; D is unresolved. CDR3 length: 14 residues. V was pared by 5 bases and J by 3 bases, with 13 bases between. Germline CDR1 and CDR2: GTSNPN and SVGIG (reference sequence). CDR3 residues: CAWDRKGSNEKLFF. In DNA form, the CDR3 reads TGTGCCTGGGATAGGAAAGGCTCTAATGAAAAACTGTTTTTT.